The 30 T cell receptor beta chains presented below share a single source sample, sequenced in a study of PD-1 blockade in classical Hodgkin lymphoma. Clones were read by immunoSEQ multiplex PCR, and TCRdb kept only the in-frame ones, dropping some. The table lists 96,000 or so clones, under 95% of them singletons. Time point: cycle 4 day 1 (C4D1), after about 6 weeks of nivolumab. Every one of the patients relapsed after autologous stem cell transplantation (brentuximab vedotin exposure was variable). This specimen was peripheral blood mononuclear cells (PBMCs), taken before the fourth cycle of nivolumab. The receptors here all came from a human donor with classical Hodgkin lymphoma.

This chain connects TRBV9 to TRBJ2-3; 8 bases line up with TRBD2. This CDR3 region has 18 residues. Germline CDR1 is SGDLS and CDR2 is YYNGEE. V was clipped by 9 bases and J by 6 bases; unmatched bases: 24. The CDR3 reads CAITIHSLGREVADTQYF. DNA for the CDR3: TGTGCCATCACGATCCACTCCTTAGGGCGGGAGGTGGCGGATACGCAGTATTTT.

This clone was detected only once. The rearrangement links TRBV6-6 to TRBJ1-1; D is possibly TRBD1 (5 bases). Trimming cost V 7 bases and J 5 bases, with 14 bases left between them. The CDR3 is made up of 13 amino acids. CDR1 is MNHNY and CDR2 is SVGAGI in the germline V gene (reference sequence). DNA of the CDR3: TGTGCCAGCACAAGAAATCGGGGGACTGAAGCTTTCTTT. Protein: CASTRNRGTEAFF.

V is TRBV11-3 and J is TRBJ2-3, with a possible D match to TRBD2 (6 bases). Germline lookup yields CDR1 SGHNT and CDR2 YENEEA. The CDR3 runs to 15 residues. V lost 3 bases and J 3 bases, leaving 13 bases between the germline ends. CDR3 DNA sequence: TGTGCCAGCAGCTTCGGCCAGGAGGGAACAGATACGCAGTATTTT. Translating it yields CASSFGQEGTDTQYF.

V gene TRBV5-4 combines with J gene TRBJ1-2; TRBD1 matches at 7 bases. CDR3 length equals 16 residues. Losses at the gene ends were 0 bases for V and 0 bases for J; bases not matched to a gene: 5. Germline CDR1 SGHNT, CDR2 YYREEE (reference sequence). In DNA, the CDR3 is TGTGCCAGCAGCTTGGCCCGACAGGGCGCTAACTATGGCTACACCTTC. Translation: CASSLARQGANYGYTF.

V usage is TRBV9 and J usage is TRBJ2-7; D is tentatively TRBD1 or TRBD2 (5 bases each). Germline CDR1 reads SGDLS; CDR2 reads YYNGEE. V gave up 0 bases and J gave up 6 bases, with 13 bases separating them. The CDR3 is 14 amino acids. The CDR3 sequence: CASSVAGPGTEQYF. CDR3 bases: TGTGCCAGCAGCGTAGCGGGTCCGGGGACCGAGCAGTACTTC.

CDR3 nucleotides: TGTGCTAGTGGTGCTAAGGGGTGGGGAAGACAGTATAGCAATCAGCCCCAGCATTTT. This translates into CASGAKGWGRQYSNQPQHF. The rearrangement joins TRBV12-5 to TRBJ1-5, with D possibly TRBD1 on 5 matching bases. Germline V CDR1 and CDR2: LGHNT, FRNRAP. The CDR3 sequence is 19 residues long. V was trimmed by 5 bases and J by 0 bases, leaving 23 bases between them.

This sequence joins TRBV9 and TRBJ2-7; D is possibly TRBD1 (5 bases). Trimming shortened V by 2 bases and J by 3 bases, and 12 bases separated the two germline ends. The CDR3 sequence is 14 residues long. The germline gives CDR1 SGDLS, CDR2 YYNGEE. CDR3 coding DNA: TGTGCCAGCAGCGTTTACGACAGCTTCTACGAGCAGTACTTC. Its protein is CASSVYDSFYEQYF.

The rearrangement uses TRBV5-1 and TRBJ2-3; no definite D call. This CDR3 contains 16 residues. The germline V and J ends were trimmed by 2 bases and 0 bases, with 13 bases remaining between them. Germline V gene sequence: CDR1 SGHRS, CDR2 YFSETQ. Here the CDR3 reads CASSLDGSSSTDTQYF. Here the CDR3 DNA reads TGCGCCAGCAGCTTAGATGGTAGCTCTAGCACAGATACGCAGTATTTT.

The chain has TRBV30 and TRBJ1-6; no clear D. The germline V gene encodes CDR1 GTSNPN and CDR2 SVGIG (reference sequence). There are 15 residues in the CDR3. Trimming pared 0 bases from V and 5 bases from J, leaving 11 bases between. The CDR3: CAWSVMRTNNSPLHF. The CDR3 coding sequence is TGTGCCTGGAGTGTAATGAGGACTAATAATTCACCCCTCCACTTT.

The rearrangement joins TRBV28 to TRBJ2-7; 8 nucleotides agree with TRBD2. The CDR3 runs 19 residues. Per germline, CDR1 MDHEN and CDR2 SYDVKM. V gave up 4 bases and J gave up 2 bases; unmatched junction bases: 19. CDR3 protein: CASSSPRRQIFSGAYEQYF. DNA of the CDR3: TGTGCCAGCAGTTCCCCCCGACGACAGATTTTTAGCGGGGCCTACGAGCAGTACTTC.

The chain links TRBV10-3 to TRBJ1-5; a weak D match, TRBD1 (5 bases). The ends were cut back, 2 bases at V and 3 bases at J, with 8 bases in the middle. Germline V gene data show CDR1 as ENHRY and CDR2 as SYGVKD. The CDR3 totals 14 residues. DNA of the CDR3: TGTGCCATCAGTGAGGGGGCTATCAATCAGCCCCAGCATTTT. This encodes CAISEGAINQPQHF.

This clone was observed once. CDR3 DNA: TGTGCCAGTACAGGGCGGCCAAATTCCTACAATGAGCAGTTCTTC. It encodes CASTGRPNSYNEQFF. The chain recombines TRBV19 with TRBJ2-1; possible D gene TRBD1, 5 bases. This CDR3 is built from 15 residues. V lost 7 bases and J lost 1, with 14 bases in between. Germline-derived CDR1 and CDR2 are LNHDA and SQIVND (reference sequence).

This CDR3 is CASSQDILAENIQYF. As DNA, the CDR3 is TGTGCCAGCAGCCAAGATATCCTAGCGGAAAACATTCAGTACTTC. This chain uses TRBV4-2 with TRBJ2-4; TRBD2 agrees at 7 bases. CDR3 length: 15 amino acids. Germline CDR1 and CDR2: LGHNA and YNFKEQ. J was trimmed by 5 bases and V by 0 bases; bases with no gene match: 4.

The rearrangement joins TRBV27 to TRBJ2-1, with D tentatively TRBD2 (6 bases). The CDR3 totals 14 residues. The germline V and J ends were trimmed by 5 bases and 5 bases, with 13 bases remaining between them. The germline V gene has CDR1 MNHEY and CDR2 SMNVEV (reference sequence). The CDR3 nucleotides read TGTGCCAGCAGTCCCCCGGGACTTCACAATGAGCAGTTCTTC. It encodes CASSPPGLHNEQFF.

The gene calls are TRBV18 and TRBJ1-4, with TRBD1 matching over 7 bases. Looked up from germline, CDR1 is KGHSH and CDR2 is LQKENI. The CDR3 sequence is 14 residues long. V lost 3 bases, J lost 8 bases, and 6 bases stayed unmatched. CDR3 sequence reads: CASSPRQGGEKLFF. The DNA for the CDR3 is TGTGCCAGCTCACCGAGACAGGGAGGGGAAAAACTGTTTTTT. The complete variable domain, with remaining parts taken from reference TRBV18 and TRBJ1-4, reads NAGVMQNPRHLVRRRGQEARLRCSPMKGHSHVYWYRQLPEEGLKFMVYLQKENIIDESGMPKERFSAEFPKEGPSILRIQQVVRGDSAAYFCASSPRQGGEKLFFGSGTQLSVL.

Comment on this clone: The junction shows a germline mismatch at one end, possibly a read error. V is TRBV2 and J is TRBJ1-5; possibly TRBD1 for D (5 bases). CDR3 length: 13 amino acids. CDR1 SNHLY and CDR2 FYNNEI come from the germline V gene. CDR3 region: CASREGAYQPQHF. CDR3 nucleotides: TGTGCCAGCAGGGAAGGGGCTTATCAGCCCCAGCATTTT.

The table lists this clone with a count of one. CDR3: CASSPTSGTDTQYF. The CDR3 DNA sequence: TGTGCCAGCAGCCCGACTAGCGGCACAGATACGCAGTATTTT. The V and J genes are TRBV13 and TRBJ2-3, with 8 bases lining up with TRBD2. Germline V gene lookup returns CDR1 PRHDT and CDR2 FYEKMQ (reference sequence). Germline trimming cut 5 bases from V and 1 base from J; bases unmatched to any gene: 2. This CDR3 has 14 residues.

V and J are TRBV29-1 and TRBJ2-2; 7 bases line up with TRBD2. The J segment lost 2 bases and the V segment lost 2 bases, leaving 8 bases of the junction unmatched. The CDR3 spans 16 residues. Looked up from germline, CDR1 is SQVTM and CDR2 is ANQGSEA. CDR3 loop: CSVESPASGNTGELFF. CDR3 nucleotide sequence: TGCAGCGTTGAATCCCCGGCTAGCGGTAACACCGGGGAGCTGTTTTTT.

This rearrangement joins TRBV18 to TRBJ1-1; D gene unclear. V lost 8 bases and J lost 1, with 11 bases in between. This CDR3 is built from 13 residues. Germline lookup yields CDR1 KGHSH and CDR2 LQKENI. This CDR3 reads CASARAGNTEAFF. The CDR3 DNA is TGTGCCAGCGCTCGCGCCGGGAACACTGAAGCTTTCTTT.

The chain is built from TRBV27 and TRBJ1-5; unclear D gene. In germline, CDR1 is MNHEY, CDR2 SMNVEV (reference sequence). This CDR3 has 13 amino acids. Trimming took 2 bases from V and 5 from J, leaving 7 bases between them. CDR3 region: CASSLRTHQPQHF. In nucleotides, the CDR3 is TGTGCCAGCAGTTTACGCACCCATCAGCCCCAGCATTTT.

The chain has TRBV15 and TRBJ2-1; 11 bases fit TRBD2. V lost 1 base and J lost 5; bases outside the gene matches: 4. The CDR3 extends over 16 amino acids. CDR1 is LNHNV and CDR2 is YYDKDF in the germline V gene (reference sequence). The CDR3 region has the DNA TGTGCCACCAGCAGAGGGGTAGCGGGAGGGGACAATGAGCAGTTCTTC. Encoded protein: CATSRGVAGGDNEQFF.

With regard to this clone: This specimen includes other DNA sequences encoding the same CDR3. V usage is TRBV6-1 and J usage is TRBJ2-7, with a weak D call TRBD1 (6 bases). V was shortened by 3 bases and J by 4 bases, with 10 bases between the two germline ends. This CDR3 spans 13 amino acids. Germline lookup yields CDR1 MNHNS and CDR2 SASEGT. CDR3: CASSDLRGYEQYF. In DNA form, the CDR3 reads TGTGCCAGCAGTGATCTCAGGGGTTACGAGCAGTACTTC.

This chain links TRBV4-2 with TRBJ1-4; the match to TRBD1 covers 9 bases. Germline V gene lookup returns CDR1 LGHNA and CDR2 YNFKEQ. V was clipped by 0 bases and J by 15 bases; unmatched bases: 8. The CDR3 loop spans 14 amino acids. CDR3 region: CASSQDFWDREVFF. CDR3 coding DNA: TGTGCCAGCAGCCAAGATTTCTGGGACAGGGAAGTGTTTTTT.

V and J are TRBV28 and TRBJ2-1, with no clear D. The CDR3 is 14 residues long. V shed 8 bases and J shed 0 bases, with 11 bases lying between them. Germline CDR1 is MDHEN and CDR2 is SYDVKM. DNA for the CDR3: TGTGCCAGCTCCGAGGCCCACTCCTACAATGAGCAGTTCTTC. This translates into CASSEAHSYNEQFF.

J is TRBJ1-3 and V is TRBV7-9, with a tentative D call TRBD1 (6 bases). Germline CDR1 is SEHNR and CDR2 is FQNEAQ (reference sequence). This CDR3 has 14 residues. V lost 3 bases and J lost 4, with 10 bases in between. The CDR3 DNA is TGTGCCAGCAGCTTGCAGGGGTCAGGAAACACCATATATTTT. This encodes CASSLQGSGNTIYF.

The CDR3 loop is CASSLVGAGYEQYF. In DNA form, the CDR3 reads TGTGCCAGCAGCTTAGTAGGGGCCGGCTACGAGCAGTACTTC. The chain joins TRBV7-9 to TRBJ2-7, with a possible D match to TRBD1 (5 bases). The germline CDR1 and CDR2 sequences are SEHNR and FQNEAQ (reference sequence). Trimming pared 1 base from V and 3 bases from J, leaving 10 bases between. This CDR3 comprises 14 residues.

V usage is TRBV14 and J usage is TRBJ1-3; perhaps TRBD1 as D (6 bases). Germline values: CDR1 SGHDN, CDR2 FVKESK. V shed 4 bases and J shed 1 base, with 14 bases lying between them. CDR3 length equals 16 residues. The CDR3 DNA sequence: TGTGCCAGCAGCCGAACAGGGAGTAGTTCTGGAAACACCATATATTTT. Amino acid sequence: CASSRTGSSSGNTIYF.

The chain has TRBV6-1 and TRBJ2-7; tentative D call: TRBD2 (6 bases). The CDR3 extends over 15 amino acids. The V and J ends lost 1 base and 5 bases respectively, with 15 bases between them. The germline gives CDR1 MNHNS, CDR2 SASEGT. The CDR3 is CASSEDGGWRDEQYF. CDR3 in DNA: TGTGCCAGCAGTGAAGATGGGGGGTGGAGAGACGAGCAGTACTTC.

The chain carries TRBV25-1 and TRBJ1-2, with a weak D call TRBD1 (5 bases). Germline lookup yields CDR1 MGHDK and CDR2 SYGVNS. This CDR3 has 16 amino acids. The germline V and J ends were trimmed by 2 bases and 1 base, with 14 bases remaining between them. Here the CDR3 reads CASSENLGLLNYGYTF. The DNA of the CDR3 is TGTGCCAGCAGTGAAAACTTGGGACTCCTTAACTATGGCTACACCTTC.

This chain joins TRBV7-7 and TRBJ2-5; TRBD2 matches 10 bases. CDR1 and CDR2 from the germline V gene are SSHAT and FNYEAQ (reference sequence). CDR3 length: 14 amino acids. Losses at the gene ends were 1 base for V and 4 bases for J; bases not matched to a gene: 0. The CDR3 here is CASSLGLAGETQYF. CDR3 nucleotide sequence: TGTGCCAGCAGCTTAGGACTAGCGGGAGAGACCCAGTACTTC.